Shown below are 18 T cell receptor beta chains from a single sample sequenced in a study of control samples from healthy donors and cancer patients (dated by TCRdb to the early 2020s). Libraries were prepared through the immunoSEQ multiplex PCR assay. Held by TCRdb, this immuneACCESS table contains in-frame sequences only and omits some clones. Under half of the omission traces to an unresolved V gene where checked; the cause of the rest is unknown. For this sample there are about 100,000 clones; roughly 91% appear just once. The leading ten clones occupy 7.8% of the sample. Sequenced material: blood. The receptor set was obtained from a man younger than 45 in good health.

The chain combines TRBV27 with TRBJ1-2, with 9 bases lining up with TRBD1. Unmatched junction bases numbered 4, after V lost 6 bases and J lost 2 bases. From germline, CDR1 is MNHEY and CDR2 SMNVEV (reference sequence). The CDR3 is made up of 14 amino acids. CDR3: CASSPGTGNYGYTF. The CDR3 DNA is TGTGCCAGCAGCCCCGGGACAGGGAACTATGGCTACACCTTC.

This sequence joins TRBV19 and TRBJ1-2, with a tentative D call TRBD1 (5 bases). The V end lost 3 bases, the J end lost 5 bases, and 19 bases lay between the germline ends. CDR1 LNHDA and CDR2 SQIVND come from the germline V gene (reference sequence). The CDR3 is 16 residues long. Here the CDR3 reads CASSIAAAQVRYGYTF. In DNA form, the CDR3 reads TGTGCCAGTAGTATTGCGGCGGCACAGGTTCGTTATGGCTACACCTTC. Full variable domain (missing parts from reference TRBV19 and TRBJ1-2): DGGITQSPKYLFRKEGQNVTLSCEQNLNHDAMYWYRQDPGQGLRLIYYSQIVNDFQKGDIAEGYSVSREKKESFPLTVTSAQKNPTAFYLCASSIAAAQVRYGYTFGSGTRLTVV.

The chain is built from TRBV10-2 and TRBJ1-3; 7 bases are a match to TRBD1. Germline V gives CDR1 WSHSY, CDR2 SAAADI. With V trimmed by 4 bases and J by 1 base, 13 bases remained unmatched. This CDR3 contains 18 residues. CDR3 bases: TGCGCCAGCAGTGTGTCGTCTCCCAGGGGGGTTTCTGGAAACACCATATATTTT. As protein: CASSVSSPRGVSGNTIYF.

The CDR3 nucleotides read TGTGCCAGCAGACCAAGGGAGGGCGACAGAGAGACCCAGTACTTC. It yields the protein CASRPREGDRETQYF. The chain combines TRBV11-2 with TRBJ2-5, with 7 bases aligning to TRBD2. CDR1 is SGHAT, CDR2 FQNNGV, per germline. J gave up 4 bases and V 6 bases, and 11 bases lay outside the gene matches. This CDR3 region has 15 residues.

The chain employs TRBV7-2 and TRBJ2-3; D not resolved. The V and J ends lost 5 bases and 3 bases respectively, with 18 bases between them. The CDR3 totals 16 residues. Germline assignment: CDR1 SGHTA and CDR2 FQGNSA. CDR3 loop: CASSPRAARATDTQYF. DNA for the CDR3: TGTGCCAGCAGCCCCCGGGCCGCACGGGCTACAGATACGCAGTATTTT.

CDR3 loop: CASSLGGVGEQYF. CDR3 bases: TGTGCCAGCAGCCTGGGGGGTGTTGGAGAGCAGTACTTC. The V call is TRBV5-6, the J call TRBJ2-7; possible D gene TRBD2, 6 bases. V was cut by 4 bases and J by 7 bases, with 15 bases left in between. Germline V gives CDR1 SGHDT, CDR2 YYEEEE. The CDR3 extends over 13 amino acids. The full variable domain, with the rest looked up from reference TRBV5-6 and TRBJ2-7, is DAGVTQSPTHLIKTRGQQVTLRCSPKSGHDTVSWYQQALGQGPQFIFQYYEEEERQRGNFPDRFSGHQFPNYSSELNVNALLLGDSALYLCASSLGGVGEQYFGPGTRLTVT.

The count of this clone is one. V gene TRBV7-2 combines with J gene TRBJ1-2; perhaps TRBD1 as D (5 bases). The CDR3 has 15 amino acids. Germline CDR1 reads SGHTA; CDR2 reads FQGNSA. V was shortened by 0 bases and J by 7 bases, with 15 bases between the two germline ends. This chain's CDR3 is CASSLAGPTQGGYTF. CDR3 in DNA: TGTGCCAGCAGCTTAGCGGGACCGACCCAGGGTGGCTACACCTTC.

The CDR3 protein is CASSAILGRNGNTIYF. The CDR3 bases are TGTGCCAGCAGTGCGATTCTAGGTCGCAACGGAAACACCATATATTTT. This chain joins TRBV6-1 and TRBJ1-3; no reliable D call. CDR3 length equals 16 residues. Trimming removed 4 bases from V and 4 bases from J, with 17 bases in between. The germline V gene has CDR1 MNHNS and CDR2 SASEGT.

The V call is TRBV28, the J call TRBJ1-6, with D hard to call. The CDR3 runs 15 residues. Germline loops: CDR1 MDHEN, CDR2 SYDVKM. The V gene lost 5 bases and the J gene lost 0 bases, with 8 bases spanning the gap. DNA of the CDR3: TGTGCCAGCAGTCACGCCGACTCCTATAATTCACCCCTCCACTTT. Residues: CASSHADSYNSPLHF.

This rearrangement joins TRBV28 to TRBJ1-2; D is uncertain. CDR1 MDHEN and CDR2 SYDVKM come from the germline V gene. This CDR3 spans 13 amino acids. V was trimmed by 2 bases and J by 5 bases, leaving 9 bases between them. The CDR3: CASSLNSGYGYTF. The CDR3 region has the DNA TGTGCCAGCAGTTTAAACAGTGGGTATGGCTACACCTTC.

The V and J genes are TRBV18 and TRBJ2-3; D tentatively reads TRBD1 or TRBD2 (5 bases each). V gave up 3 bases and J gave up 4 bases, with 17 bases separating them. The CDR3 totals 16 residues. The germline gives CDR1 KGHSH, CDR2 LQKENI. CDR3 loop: CASSPAVLGAADTQYF. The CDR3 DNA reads TGTGCCAGCTCACCTGCCGTACTAGGGGCGGCAGATACGCAGTATTTT.

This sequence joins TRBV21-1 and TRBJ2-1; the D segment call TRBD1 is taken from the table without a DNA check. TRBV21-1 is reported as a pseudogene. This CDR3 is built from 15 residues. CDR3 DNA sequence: TGTGCCAGCAGCAAAGTAGGGGGCGGGTACAATGAGCAGTTCTTC. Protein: CASSKVGGGYNEQFF.

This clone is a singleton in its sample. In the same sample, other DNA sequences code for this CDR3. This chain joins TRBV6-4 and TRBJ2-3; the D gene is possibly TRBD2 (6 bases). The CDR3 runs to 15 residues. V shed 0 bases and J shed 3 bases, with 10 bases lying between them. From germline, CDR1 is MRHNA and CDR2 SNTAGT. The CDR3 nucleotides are TGTGCCAGCAGTGACTCAGGCGGGGCGACAGATACGCAGTATTTT. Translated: CASSDSGGATDTQYF.

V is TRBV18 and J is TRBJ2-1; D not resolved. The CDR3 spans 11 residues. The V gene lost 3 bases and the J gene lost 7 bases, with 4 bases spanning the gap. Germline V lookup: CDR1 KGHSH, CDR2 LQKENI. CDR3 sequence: CASSPLNEQFF. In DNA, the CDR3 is TGTGCCAGCTCACCTTTAAATGAGCAGTTCTTC.

CDR3 coding DNA: TGTGCCAGCAGCTTAGGCCAGAGAAAGACAGATACGCAGTATTTT. Translated, it gives CASSLGQRKTDTQYF. This chain uses TRBV13 with TRBJ2-3; D not resolved. CDR1 PRHDT and CDR2 FYEKMQ come from the germline V gene (reference sequence). V lost 0 bases and J lost 3, with 10 bases in between. The CDR3 sequence is 15 residues long.

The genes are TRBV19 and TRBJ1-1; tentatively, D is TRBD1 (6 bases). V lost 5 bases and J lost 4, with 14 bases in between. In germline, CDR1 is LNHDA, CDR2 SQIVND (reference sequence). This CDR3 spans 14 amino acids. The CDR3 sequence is CASSVTGRGTEAFF. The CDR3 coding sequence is TGTGCCAGTAGTGTTACAGGGAGAGGCACTGAAGCTTTCTTT.

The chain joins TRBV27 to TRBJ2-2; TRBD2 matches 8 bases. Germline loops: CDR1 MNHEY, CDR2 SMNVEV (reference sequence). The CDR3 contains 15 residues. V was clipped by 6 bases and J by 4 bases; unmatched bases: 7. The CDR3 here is CASRKRESSTGELFF. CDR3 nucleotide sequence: TGTGCCAGCAGGAAGCGGGAGTCAAGCACCGGGGAGCTGTTTTTT.

CDR3: CASSQVQGSYEQYF. The DNA of the CDR3 is TGTGCCAGCAGCCAAGTCCAGGGATCCTACGAGCAGTACTTC. The chain joins TRBV4-2 to TRBJ2-7; TRBD1 might be the D (5 bases). The CDR3 has 14 amino acids. Germline CDR1 is LGHNA and CDR2 is YNFKEQ. Trimming cost V 1 base and J 1 base, with 8 bases left between them.